These 9 T cell receptor beta chains originate from one sample sequenced in a study of cytomegalovirus exposure and HLA in healthy donors. Primers: 60 Vbeta forward and 13 Jbeta reverse. Sequencing used immunoSEQ multiplex PCR; TCRdb keeps in-frame clones, though not all of them. The repertoire consists of some 150,000 clones, with 82% occurring once and the leading ten covering 5% to 7.5%. Sequencing input: PBMCs. The receptor set was obtained from a woman between 45 and 65 years old in good health and CMV-seropositive.

The J gene is TRBJ2-3, the V gene TRBV29-1; 11 positions agree with TRBD2. Per the germline V gene, CDR1 is SQVTM and CDR2 is ANQGSEA. The CDR3 totals 14 residues. J was trimmed by 5 bases and V by 4 bases; bases with no gene match: 5. CDR3 sequence (DNA): TGCAGCGTTGCTCCTAGCGGGGGGAGAGATACGCAGTATTTT. Translated, it gives CSVAPSGGRDTQYF.

This chain connects TRBV7-8 to TRBJ2-7; TRBD1 might be the D (6 bases). Germline V gene lookup returns CDR1 SGHVS and CDR2 FQNEAQ. Trimming pared 5 bases from V and 2 bases from J, leaving 13 bases between. This CDR3 contains 14 residues. CDR3 DNA: TGTGCCAGCAGCCCGAGACAGGACCCCTACGAGCAGTACTTC. Encoded protein: CASSPRQDPYEQYF.

This CDR3 reads CASSLAHSTYEQYF. CDR3 nucleotides: TGTGCCAGCAGCTTAGCCCACAGTACCTACGAGCAGTACTTC. The J gene is TRBJ2-7, the V gene TRBV7-6, with D uncertain. Germline V gene lookup returns CDR1 SGHVS and CDR2 FNYEAQ. This CDR3 region has 14 residues. Trimming removed 0 bases at V and 2 bases at J, with 8 bases between.

This chain joins TRBV2 and TRBJ2-1; 11 positions agree with TRBD2. Germline CDR1 and CDR2: SNHLY and FYNNEI. The CDR3 sequence is 16 residues long. V was pared by 3 bases and J by 5 bases, with 6 bases of the junction left unmatched. This CDR3 is CASSDLGTSGHNEQFF. CDR3 in DNA: TGTGCCAGCAGTGATTTGGGGACTAGCGGTCACAATGAGCAGTTCTTC.

This clone was counted once. This chain uses TRBV7-2 with TRBJ2-3, with D hard to call. CDR1 and CDR2 from the germline V gene are SGHTA and FQGNSA. Trimming took 5 bases from V and 6 from J, leaving 9 bases between them. The CDR3 covers 12 residues. CDR3 region: CASSLPLDTQYF. Written as DNA, the CDR3 is TGTGCCAGCAGCCTCCCGTTGGATACGCAGTATTTT. Looking up the rest from reference TRBV7-2 and TRBJ2-3 gives the full variable domain: GAGVSQSPSNKVTEKGKDVELRCDPISGHTALYWYRQSLGQGLEFLIYFQGNSAPDKSGLPSDRFSAERTGGSVSTLTIQRTQQEDSAVYLCASSLPLDTQYFGPGTRLTVL.

This chain connects TRBV6-6 to TRBJ2-1; 13 bases map to TRBD2. The J segment lost 6 bases and the V segment lost 7 bases, leaving 6 bases of the junction unmatched. The CDR3 is made up of 15 amino acids. The germline V gene encodes CDR1 MNHNY and CDR2 SVGAGI (reference sequence). CDR3 bases: TGTGCCAGCACTGAACTAGCGGGGGGGCTCAATGAGCAGTTCTTC. This codes for CASTELAGGLNEQFF.

The chain couples TRBV29-1 to TRBJ2-7; D possibly corresponds to TRBD1 (6 bases). The V gene's germline CDR1 is SQVTM and CDR2 ANQGSEA. Trimming removed 3 bases from V and 3 bases from J, with 12 bases in between. This CDR3 has 13 amino acids. The CDR3 loop reads CSVDVGGNYEQYF. CDR3 in DNA: TGCAGCGTTGATGTAGGGGGAAACTACGAGCAGTACTTC.

The V and J genes are TRBV15 and TRBJ2-7; D unresolved. Germline CDR1 and CDR2: LNHNV and YYDKDF (reference sequence). Trimming pared 3 bases from V and 2 bases from J, leaving 14 bases between. This CDR3 has 15 amino acids. CDR3 nucleotide sequence: TGTGCCACCAGCAGGGCAGGCGACAATGCCTACGAGCAGTACTTC. Translating it yields CATSRAGDNAYEQYF.

The chain recombines TRBV7-2 with TRBJ1-2; D not certain. Germline V gives CDR1 SGHTA, CDR2 FQGNSA. The CDR3 has 13 residues. Trimming took 5 bases from V and 6 from J, leaving 13 bases between them. The chain's CDR3 is CASSPLYGNGYTF. The CDR3 DNA reads as TGTGCCAGCAGCCCCTTGTATGGCAATGGCTACACCTTC.